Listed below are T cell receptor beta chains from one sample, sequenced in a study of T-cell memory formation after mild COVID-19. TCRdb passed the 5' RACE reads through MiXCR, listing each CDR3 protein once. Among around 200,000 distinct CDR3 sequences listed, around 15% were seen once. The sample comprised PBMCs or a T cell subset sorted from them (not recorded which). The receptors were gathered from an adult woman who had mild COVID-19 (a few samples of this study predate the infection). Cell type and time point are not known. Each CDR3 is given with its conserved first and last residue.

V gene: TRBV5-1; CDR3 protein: CASSPTTSALDGTQYF
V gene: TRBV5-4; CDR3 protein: CASSLERRGQELFF
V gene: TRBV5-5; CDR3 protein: CASRRTSGVEQFF
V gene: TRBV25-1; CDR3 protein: CASSDSVGGVETQYF
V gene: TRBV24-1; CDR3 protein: CATSRDNEQFF
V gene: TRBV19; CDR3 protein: CATSSDRGMISNQPQHF
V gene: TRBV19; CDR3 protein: CASRPGLGRNEQFF
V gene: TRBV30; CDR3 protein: CAWSGEGQPQHF
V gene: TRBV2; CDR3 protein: CASSPVRRVVNYGYTF
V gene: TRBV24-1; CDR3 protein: CATSEPTSSTDTQYF
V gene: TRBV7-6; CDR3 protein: CASSLIGARNTEAFF
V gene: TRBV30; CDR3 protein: CAYQSSSGTDTQYF
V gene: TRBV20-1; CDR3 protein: CSARARDRDWQPQHF
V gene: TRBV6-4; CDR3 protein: CASTSLPGQGAVLDGDTQYF
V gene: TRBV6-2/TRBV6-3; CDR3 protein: CASSSTGRGMNTEAFF
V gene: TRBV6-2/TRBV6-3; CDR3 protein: CASSGGLHVLAKNIQYF
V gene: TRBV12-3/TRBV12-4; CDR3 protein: CASSLGDSSFF
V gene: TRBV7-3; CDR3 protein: CASSFGRLTPYNEQFF
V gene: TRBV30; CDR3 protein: CAWSGGVGEQYF
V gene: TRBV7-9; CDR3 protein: CASSLLLGVTQYF
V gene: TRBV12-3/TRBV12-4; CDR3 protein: CASSLRTSGIDTQYF
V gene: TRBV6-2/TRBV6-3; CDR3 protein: CASSYRGSYEQYF
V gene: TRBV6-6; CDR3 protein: CASSYSGTGVYGYTF
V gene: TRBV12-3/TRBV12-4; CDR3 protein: CASSPGTTTGGYRNEQFF
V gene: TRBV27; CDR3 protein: CASIDRGGRRTEAFF
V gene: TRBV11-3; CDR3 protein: CASSPPWGYEQFF
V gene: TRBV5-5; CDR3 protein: CASATATYQPQHF
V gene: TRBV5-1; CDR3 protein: CASSFHPGELFF
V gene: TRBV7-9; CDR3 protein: CASSLEGRVRAFF
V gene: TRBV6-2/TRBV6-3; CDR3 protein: CASSYSPALAGEVRGKNIQYF
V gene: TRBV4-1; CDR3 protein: CASSQGGQAGAKNIQYF
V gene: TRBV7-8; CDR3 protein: CASSLATGGSGNQPQHF
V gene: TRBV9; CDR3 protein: CASSVVASGDEQFF
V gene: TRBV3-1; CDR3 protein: CASSSASAANTEAFF
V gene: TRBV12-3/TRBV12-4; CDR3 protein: CASSLGRILSGYNF
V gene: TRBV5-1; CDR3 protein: CASSLAPTPRELFF
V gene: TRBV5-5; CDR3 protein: CASSEDRAYEQYF
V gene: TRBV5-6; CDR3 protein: CASSPPGPTSGANVLTF
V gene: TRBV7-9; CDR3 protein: CASSLKSSRGGSEQFF
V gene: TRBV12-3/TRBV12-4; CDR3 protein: CASSPGGGTSGTQYF
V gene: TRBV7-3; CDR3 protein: CASSLSPTTRETQYF
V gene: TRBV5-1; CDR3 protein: CASSLSQGNVNEQFF